The sequence of this TCR beta chain was determined in a study of T cells in tumors after PD-1 blockade. In the study overall: Either cemiplimab 350 mg every 2 weeks or pembrolizumab 200 mg every 3 weeks was given. Some patients also took daily vismodegib 150 mg during anti-PD-1 treatment.

TCRdb keeps only in-frame clones here, not all; method: immunoSEQ multiplex PCR. The sample carries under 40,000 clones, 73% recorded once. Concerning this clone: Antigen unknown.

Study-wide points: Around two fifths of tumor TCR clonotypes were also found in blood.

The sample in question was PBMCs, obtained after anti-PD-1 treatment. The receptor was isolated from a human donor with basal cell carcinoma.

This CDR3 is CATSPRTSVINEQFF. In nucleotides, the CDR3 is TGTGCCACCAGCCCCCGGACTAGCGTAATCAATGAGCAGTTCTTC. The chain is built from TRBV15 and TRBJ2-1; 9 bases are a match to TRBD2. This CDR3 is built from 15 residues. Germline V gene lookup returns CDR1 LNHNV and CDR2 YYDKDF (reference sequence). J lost 6 bases, V lost 5 bases, and 8 bases had no gene match.